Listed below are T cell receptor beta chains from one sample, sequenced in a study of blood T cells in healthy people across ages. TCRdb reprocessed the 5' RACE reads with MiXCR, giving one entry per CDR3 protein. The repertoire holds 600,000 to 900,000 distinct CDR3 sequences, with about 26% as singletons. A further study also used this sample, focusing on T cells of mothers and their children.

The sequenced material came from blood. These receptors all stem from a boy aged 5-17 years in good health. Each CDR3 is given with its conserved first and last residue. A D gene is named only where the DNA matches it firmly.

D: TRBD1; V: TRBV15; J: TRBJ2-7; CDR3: CATSRSGTAYYEQYF
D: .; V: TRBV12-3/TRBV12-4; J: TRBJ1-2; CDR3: CASSRLSYGYTF
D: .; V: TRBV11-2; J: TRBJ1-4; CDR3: CASSLVGSYEKLFF
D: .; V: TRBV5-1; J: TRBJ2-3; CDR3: CASTGGYTDTQYF
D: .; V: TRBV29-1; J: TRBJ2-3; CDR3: CSVEDPRTPTDTQYF
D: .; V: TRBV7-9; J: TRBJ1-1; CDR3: CASSSLVNTEAFF
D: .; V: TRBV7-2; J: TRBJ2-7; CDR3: CASSPTQYEQYF
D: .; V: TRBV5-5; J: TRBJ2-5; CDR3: CASSFTEEETQYF
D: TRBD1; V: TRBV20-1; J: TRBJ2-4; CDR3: CSAPDRVSKNIQYF
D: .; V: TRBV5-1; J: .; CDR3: CASSPGQSHEQYF
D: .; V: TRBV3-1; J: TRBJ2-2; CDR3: CASSQEGAVWLFF
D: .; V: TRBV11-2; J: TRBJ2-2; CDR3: CASSALIGVPGELFF
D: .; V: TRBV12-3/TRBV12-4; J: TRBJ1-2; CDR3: CASSRGRDYGYTF
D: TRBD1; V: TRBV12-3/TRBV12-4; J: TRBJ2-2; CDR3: CASSPTDRAHTGELFF
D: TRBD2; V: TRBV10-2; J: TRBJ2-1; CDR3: CASSEGGLAGETQHF
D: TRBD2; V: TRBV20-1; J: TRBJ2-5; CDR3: CSARGLAAETQYF
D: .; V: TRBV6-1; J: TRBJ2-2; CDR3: CASSRVRTGELFF
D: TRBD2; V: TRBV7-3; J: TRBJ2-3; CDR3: CASSLRGGSSTDTQYF
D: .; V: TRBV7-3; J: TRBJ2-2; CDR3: CASSPFMGGTGELFF
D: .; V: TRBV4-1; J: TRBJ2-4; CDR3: CASSQEGGTKNIQYF
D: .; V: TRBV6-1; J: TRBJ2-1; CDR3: CAHRRDGTYNEQFF
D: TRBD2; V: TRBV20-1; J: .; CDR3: CSAAGPNYEQYF
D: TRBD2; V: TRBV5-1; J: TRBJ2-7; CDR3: CASSLLAGDEQYF
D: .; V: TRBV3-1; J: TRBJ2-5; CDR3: CASSQDRGTQETQYF
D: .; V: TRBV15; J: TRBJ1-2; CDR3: CATSRDLGDVQGIYGYTF
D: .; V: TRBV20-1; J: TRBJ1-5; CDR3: CSASWPGGNQPQHF
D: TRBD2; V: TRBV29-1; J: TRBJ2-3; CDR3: CSVDTAGGRTDTQYF
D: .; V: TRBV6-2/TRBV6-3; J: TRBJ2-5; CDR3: CASSRGARRETQYF
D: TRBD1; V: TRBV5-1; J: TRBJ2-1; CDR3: CASSESAGTGYNEQFF
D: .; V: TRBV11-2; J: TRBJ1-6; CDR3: CASSLLSDPINSPLHF
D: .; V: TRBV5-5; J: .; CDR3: CASSAPGNTNNEQFF
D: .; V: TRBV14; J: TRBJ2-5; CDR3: CVSSLQDRTQYF
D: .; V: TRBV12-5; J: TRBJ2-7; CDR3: CASGLASPSYVF
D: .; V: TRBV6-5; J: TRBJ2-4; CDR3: CASSPRAKNIQYF
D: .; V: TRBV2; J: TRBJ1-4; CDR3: CASSPGRFWEKLFF
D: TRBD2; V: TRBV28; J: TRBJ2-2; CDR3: CASSSRTSGGHGPGELFF
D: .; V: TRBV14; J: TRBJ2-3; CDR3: CASSQGEGMRTDTQYF
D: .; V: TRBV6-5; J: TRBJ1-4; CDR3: CASSYSWASGEKLFF
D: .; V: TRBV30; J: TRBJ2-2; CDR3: CAWSVKFWVREDGELFF
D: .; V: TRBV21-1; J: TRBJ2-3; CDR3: CASSSLAGGPPPSTDTQYF
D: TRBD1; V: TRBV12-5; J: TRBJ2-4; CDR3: CASGLPTGGTENIQYF
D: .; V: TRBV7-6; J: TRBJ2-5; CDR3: CASSSSIAGTQYF
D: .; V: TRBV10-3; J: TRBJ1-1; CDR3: CAITPGGTEAFF
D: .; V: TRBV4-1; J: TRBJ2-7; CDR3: CASSQDIGIWSSYEQYF
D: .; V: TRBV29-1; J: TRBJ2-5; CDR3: CSVVRWDLVETQYF
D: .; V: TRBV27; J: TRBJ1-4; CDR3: CASSGTPRTNEKLFF
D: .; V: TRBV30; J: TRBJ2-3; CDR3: CAWKSARTDTQYF
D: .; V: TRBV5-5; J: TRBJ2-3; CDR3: CASSRRRGQSTDTQYF
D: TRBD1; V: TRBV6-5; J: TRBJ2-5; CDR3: CASSYANRGLSETQYF
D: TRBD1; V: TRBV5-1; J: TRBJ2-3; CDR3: CASSSGTGSDTQYF
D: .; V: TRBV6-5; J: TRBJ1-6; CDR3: CASSYSLDGVGSPLHF
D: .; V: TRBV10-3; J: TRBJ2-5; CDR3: CAISEFSRERQETQYF